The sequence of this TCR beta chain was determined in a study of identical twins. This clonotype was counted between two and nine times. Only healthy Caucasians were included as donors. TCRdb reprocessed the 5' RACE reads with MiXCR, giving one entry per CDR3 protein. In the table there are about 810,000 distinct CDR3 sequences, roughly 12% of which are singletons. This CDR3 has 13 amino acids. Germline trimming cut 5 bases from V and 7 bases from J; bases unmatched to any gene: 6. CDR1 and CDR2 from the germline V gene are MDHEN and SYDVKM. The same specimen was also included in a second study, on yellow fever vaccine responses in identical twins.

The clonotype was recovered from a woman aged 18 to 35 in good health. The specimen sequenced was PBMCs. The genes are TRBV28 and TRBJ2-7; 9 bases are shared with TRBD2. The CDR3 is CASSLASGIEQYF. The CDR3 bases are TGTGCCAGCAGTCTCGCTAGCGGGATAGAGCAGTACTTC.